This T cell receptor (beta chain) was documented in a study of blood T cell repertoires in COVID-19. With V trimmed by 5 bases and J by 4 bases, 7 bases remained unmatched. The CDR3 totals 15 residues. Germline CDR1 reads MDHEN; CDR2 reads SYDVKM. Method: immunoSEQ multiplex PCR; TCRdb's copy keeps in-frame clones and lacks some. The profile shows about 300,000 clones, 90% of them singletons. The source material was peripheral blood. This clonotype was sampled from a woman aged 30 to 39 with COVID-19, enrolled during active disease. The chain is built from TRBV28 and TRBJ1-1, with 10 bases matching TRBD1. Here the CDR3 reads CASSRPTGGGTEAFF. The CDR3 region has the DNA TGTGCCAGCAGTCGCCCGACAGGGGGCGGCACTGAAGCTTTCTTT.